This T cell receptor (beta chain) originates from a study of blood T cell repertoires in COVID-19. Across the whole study: Samples taken during acute and convalescent COVID-19 were collected in the United States, Italy and Spain.

Trimming at V came to 3 bases and at J to 7 bases, leaving 5 bases not matched to a gene. The CDR3 has 13 residues. Germline V gene lookup returns CDR1 DFQATT and CDR2 SNEGSKA (reference sequence). Generated by immunoSEQ multiplex PCR, the TCRdb table keeps only in-frame clones and is missing some. The sample has approximately 170,000 clones, 86% seen once; the top ten hold 3.5% to 4.5%. The receptor was derived from a woman in her 70s with acute or convalescent COVID-19. The chain carries TRBV20-1 and TRBJ1-2; TRBD1 matches 10 bases. Sequences were obtained from peripheral blood. CDR3 nucleotides: TGCAGTGCTAGTGTGAGGACAGGGGGTGGCTACACCTTC. Protein sequence: CSASVRTGGGYTF.